This TCR beta chain was captured by sequencing in a study of CD4 T cells in relation to SARS-CoV-2 and coronaviruses. In the study overall: ViraFEST: approximately 10-day antigen culture of PBMCs, then TCR beta CDR3 sequencing. Whole-study results and caveats: Pre-pandemic and post-infection samples never came from the same donor.

The unexposed donors gave CD4+ T cells in about 2011-2018, prior to COVID-19. Isolation of CD4+ T cells took place after less than 13 days in culture. The CDR3 length is 16 residues. The ends were cut back, 0 bases at V and 4 bases at J, with 13 bases in the middle. Per the germline V gene, CDR1 is LNHDA and CDR2 is SQIVND (reference sequence). Details on this clone: As yet, its antigen is unknown.

Profiled with immunoSEQ multiplex PCR; TCRdb holds only in-frame clones, not every one. This sample has about 19,000 clones; 77% occur once, and the top ten carry approximately 23%. The V and J genes are TRBV19 and TRBJ2-1, with D perhaps matching TRBD1 or TRBD2 (5 bases each). The clonotype comes from a human donor in good health. Sequencing used CD4+ T cells from PBMCs, cultured in vitro. This chain's CDR3 is CASSIEPGRPYNEQFF. The CDR3 nucleotides read TGTGCCAGTAGTATAGAGCCGGGACGGCCTTACAATGAGCAGTTCTTC.